Listed below are T cell receptor beta chains from one sample, sequenced in a study of blood T cell repertoires in COVID-19. TCRdb's copy holds only in-frame clones and misses some; the assay was immunoSEQ multiplex PCR. This repertoire shows some 400,000 clones, around 84% found once; its top ten account for more than 0.95%. The material sequenced was peripheral blood. The source is a human donor with acute or convalescent COVID-19. The donor label of this sample is uncertain. The CDR3 runs from the conserved cysteine through the conserved F or W. The D gene is left open where the match is weak. A clone size is listed for some rows: how often the clone was seen (once, few, many), or a class if it is expanded.

V gene,clone size,J gene,D gene,CDR3 protein,CDR3 DNA
TRBV19,NA,TRBJ2-2,NA,CASRNRVGNTGELFF,TGTGCCAGTAGAAACAGGGTTGGCAACACCGGGGAGCTGTTTTTT
TRBV5-1,NA,TRBJ2-3,NA,CASSLSGTITDTQYF,TGCGCCAGCAGCTTATCCGGGACAATCACAGATACGCAGTATTTT
TRBV9,NA,TRBJ2-1,TRBD1,CASSAGTAYNEQFF,TGTGCCAGCAGCGCCGGGACAGCCTACAATGAGCAGTTCTTC
TRBV2,few,TRBJ2-7,TRBD1,CASRGQGASTYEQYF,TGTGCCAGCAGAGGTCAGGGGGCTTCGACCTACGAGCAGTACTTC
TRBV3-1/TRBV3-2,NA,TRBJ2-3,NA,CASSPLSGYTDTQYF,TGTGCCAGCAGCCCCCTTAGCGGTTACACAGATACGCAGTATTTT
TRBV5-1,NA,TRBJ1-2,NA,CASTRDGVTSGYTF,TGCGCCAGCACCCGAGACGGGGTAACCAGCGGCTACACCTTC
TRBV7-9,NA,TRBJ2-2,TRBD2,CASSSPGAGVNTGELFF,TGTGCCAGCAGCTCCCCCGGAGCGGGGGTTAACACCGGGGAGCTGTTTTTT
TRBV27,once,TRBJ2-7,NA,CASSSETRAPYEQYF,TGTGCCAGCAGTTCGGAGACTAGGGCGCCCTACGAGCAGTACTTC
TRBV4-1,NA,TRBJ2-1,NA,CASSQESGGNEQFF,TGCGCCAGCAGCCAAGAGTCCGGGGGCAATGAGCAGTTCTTC
TRBV30,NA,TRBJ1-1,NA,CAWNQGLGTEAFF,TGTGCCTGGAATCAAGGACTGGGCACTGAAGCTTTCTTT
TRBV14,NA,TRBJ2-3,NA,CASSQGGSRTQYF,TGTGCCAGCAGCCAAGGAGGGAGTCGGACGCAGTATTTT
TRBV7-9,NA,TRBJ2-5,NA,CASSLTKRETQYF,TGTGCCAGCAGCTTAACGAAGCGAGAGACCCAGTACTTC
TRBV4-2,NA,TRBJ2-1,TRBD2,CASSQVASGRAHEQFF,TGTGCCAGCAGCCAAGTTGCTAGCGGGAGGGCACATGAGCAGTTCTTC
TRBV18,NA,TRBJ1-4,TRBD1,CASSPRFGTGVATNEKLFF,TGTGCCAGCTCACCACGTTTCGGGACAGGGGTGGCAACTAATGAAAAACTGTTTTTT
TRBV3-1/TRBV3-2,NA,TRBJ2-3,NA,CASSQPGGRTDTQYF,TGTGCCAGCAGCCAGCCCGGGGGGCGCACAGATACGCAGTATTTT
TRBV11-2,NA,TRBJ2-7,TRBD1,CASSSDRAGEQYF,TGTGCCAGCAGCTCGGACAGGGCGGGCGAGCAGTACTTC
TRBV15,NA,TRBJ2-1,NA,CATSRPEAGVYNEQFF,TGTGCCACCAGCAGACCCGAGGCCGGGGTATACAATGAGCAGTTCTTC
TRBV27,NA,TRBJ2-1,TRBD2,CASSLGPPSGSYNEQFF,TGTGCCAGCAGTTTAGGCCCTCCTAGCGGGAGCTACAATGAGCAGTTCTTC
TRBV11-2,NA,TRBJ1-1,TRBD1,CASSSDRGTEAFF,TGTGCCAGCAGCTCCGACAGGGGCACTGAAGCTTTCTTT
TRBV21-1,few,TRBJ2-2,NA,CASSSGYTGELFF,TGTGCCAGCAGCAGCGGGTACACCGGGGAGCTGTTTTTT
TRBV7-7,NA,TRBJ2-3,TRBD1,CASSLTGGTDTQYF,TGTGCCAGCAGCTTAACAGGGGGGACAGATACGCAGTATTTT
TRBV2,NA,TRBJ2-7,TRBD1,CAGGQSSYEQYF,TGTGCCGGGGGACAGAGCTCCTACGAGCAGTACTTC
TRBV18,NA,TRBJ1-2,NA,CASSSGQQLYGYTF,TGTGCCAGCTCATCCGGACAGCAACTGTATGGCTACACCTTC
TRBV5-1,NA,TRBJ2-1,TRBD1,CASSPGQALYNEQFF,TGCGCCAGCAGCCCCGGACAGGCCCTCTACAATGAGCAGTTCTTC
TRBV5-1,NA,TRBJ1-3,TRBD1,CASSLDRGPGNTIYF,TGCGCCAGCAGCTTGGACAGGGGGCCTGGAAACACCATATATTTT
TRBV7-2,few,TRBJ1-6,NA,CASSLEGGIMDSPLHF,TGTGCCAGCAGCTTAGAAGGAGGGATAATGGATTCACCCCTCCACTTT
TRBV5-5,NA,TRBJ2-2,NA,CASSTYTTGVYSGELFF,TGTGCCAGCAGCACTTATACCACCGGGGTTTACTCCGGGGAGCTGTTTTTT
TRBV30,NA,TRBJ2-7,NA,CAWRDSWTYEQYF,TGTGCCTGGAGGGACAGTTGGACCTACGAGCAGTACTTC
TRBV30,NA,TRBJ1-4,NA,CAWRRQSEKLFF,TGTGCCTGGAGGAGGCAGAGTGAAAAACTGTTTTTT
TRBV21-1,NA,TRBJ1-2,NA,CASDPGTANYGYTF,TGTGCCAGCGATCCGGGGACAGCTAACTATGGCTACACCTTC
TRBV6-5,NA,TRBJ1-6,NA,CASTAGPGYSPLHF,TGTGCCAGCACAGCCGGACCAGGGTATTCACCCCTCCACTTT
TRBV20-1,NA,TRBJ2-3,NA,CSANLLYTQYF,TGCAGTGCTAATTTACTGTATACGCAGTATTTT
TRBV6-6,NA,TRBJ1-6,TRBD1,CASSELGTDNSPLHF,TGTGCCAGCAGTGAGTTGGGGACAGATAATTCACCCCTCCACTTT
TRBV6-5,NA,TRBJ1-2,TRBD1,CASSSYGTDRIYGYTF,TGTGCCAGCAGTTCCTACGGGACAGACCGAATCTATGGCTACACCTTC
TRBV6-5,NA,TRBJ2-1,NA,CASHTSRTYNEQFF,TGTGCCAGCCATACTAGCCGGACCTACAATGAGCAGTTCTTC
TRBV12-3/TRBV12-4,NA,TRBJ1-3,NA,CASSSYSGNTIYF,TGTGCCAGCAGTTCGTACAGTGGAAACACCATATATTTT
TRBV19,NA,TRBJ1-6,NA,CASKQTGESPLHF,TGTGCCAGTAAGCAGACAGGCGAGTCACCCCTCCACTTT